These 21 T cell receptor beta chains share one sample of origin, sequenced in a study of T cell responses to AZD1222 COVID-19 vaccine. The method was immunoSEQ multiplex PCR; TCRdb's version includes in-frame clones alone and lacks a portion of them. The sample holds 100,000 to 150,000 clones, roughly 84% seen once. The source was peripheral blood, collected on day 0 of AZD1222 vaccination. These receptors came from an adult in good health.

The chain employs TRBV18 and TRBJ2-7, with 7 bases matching TRBD1. With V trimmed by 2 bases and J by 2 bases, 9 bases remained unmatched. This CDR3 is 16 amino acids long. The V gene's germline CDR1 is KGHSH and CDR2 LQKENI. In DNA form, the CDR3 reads TGTGCCAGCTCACCAGGGGTGGGACAGTGGACCTACGAGCAGTACTTC. This encodes CASSPGVGQWTYEQYF.

V and J are TRBV27 and TRBJ2-1; 8 nucleotides line up with TRBD1. This CDR3 has 15 amino acids. Germline CDR1 reads MNHEY; CDR2 reads SMNVEV (reference sequence). V shed 5 bases, J shed 9 bases, and the junction held 12 bases outside the gene matches. This chain's CDR3 is CASSRRDRNPGEQFF. In DNA form, the CDR3 reads TGTGCCAGCAGTAGACGGGACAGGAATCCTGGTGAGCAGTTCTTC.

The chain links TRBV7-9 to TRBJ2-5; D is possibly TRBD2 (5 bases). Germline V gives CDR1 SEHNR, CDR2 FQNEAQ (reference sequence). The V end lost 5 bases, the J end lost 5 bases, and 18 bases lay between the germline ends. The CDR3 has 15 amino acids. CDR3 nucleotides: TGTGCCAGCAGCATGTCGCCTTTAGGACTGGAGACCCAGTACTTC. It specifies CASSMSPLGLETQYF. The full variable domain, in which reference TRBV7-9 and TRBJ2-5 provide the parts outside the CDR3, is DTGVSQNPRHKITKRGQNVTFRCDPISEHNRLYWYRQTLGQGPEFLTYFQNEAQLEKSRLLSDRFSAERPKGSFSTLEIQRTEQGDSAMYLCASSMSPLGLETQYFGPGTRLLVL.

The chain uses TRBV5-4 and TRBJ2-1, with 12 positions matching TRBD2. Trimming removed 1 base from V and 7 bases from J; junction bases left unmatched: 6. Germline values: CDR1 SGHNT, CDR2 YYREEE (reference sequence). This CDR3 spans 16 amino acids. The CDR3 loop reads CASSLPSGGAGNEQFF. In DNA, the CDR3 is TGTGCCAGCAGCTTGCCTAGCGGGGGGGCCGGGAATGAGCAGTTCTTC.

This chain connects TRBV18 to TRBJ1-2; no firm D call. Trimming removed 6 bases at V and 7 bases at J, with 12 bases between. Per the germline V gene, CDR1 is KGHSH and CDR2 is LQKENI. The CDR3 has 12 residues. The CDR3, as DNA: TGTGCCAGCTCCGAAAACGGGCGTGGCTACACCTTC. Translating gives CASSENGRGYTF.

This chain joins TRBV19 and TRBJ1-1; D is unresolved. The CDR3 length is 13 residues. Germline V gives CDR1 LNHDA, CDR2 SQIVND (reference sequence). Trimming pared 4 bases from V and 2 bases from J, leaving 8 bases between. The CDR3 DNA reads TGTGCCAGTAGTACTCAAAAAAACACTGAAGCTTTCTTT. It is translated as CASSTQKNTEAFF.

This clone appeared once. V gene TRBV2 combines with J gene TRBJ2-5, with no clear D. Trimming took off 8 bases at V and 1 base at J, with 8 bases between the two ends. CDR3 length: 12 residues. Germline CDR1 reads SNHLY; CDR2 reads FYNNEI. In DNA, the CDR3 is TGTGCCAGCTCCAAACCCCAAGAGACCCAGTACTTC. This gives the protein CASSKPQETQYF.

This clone was detected once. V is TRBV6-1 and J is TRBJ2-7, with D maybe TRBD2 (6 bases). Germline V gene lookup returns CDR1 MNHNS and CDR2 SASEGT. The CDR3 loop spans 16 amino acids. V was pared by 2 bases and J by 7 bases, with 21 bases between. CDR3 sequence reads: CASSELWGLLRVEQYF. The CDR3 DNA sequence: TGTGCCAGCAGTGAATTATGGGGACTCCTCCGGGTAGAGCAGTACTTC.

This clone was found once. This chain joins TRBV11-2 and TRBJ2-5; TRBD2 agrees at 7 bases. The trim removed 0 bases at V and 5 bases at J, leaving 12 bases unmatched. CDR3 length equals 17 residues. Germline V gene data show CDR1 as SGHAT and CDR2 as FQNNGV. CDR3 protein: CASSLESVGTMVETQYF. The CDR3 region has the DNA TGTGCCAGCAGCTTAGAGTCTGTCGGGACTATGGTGGAGACCCAGTACTTC.

The CDR3 bases are TGTGCCAGCAGCCAAGGGCCCAGCGTGGAGACCCAGTACTTC. It yields the protein CASSQGPSVETQYF. The V gene is TRBV3-1 (or the pseudogene TRBV3-2), the J gene TRBJ2-5, with D uncertain. With 1 base removed from V and 5 bases from J, the gap between germline ends came to 11 bases. In germline, CDR1 is LGHDT, CDR2 YNNKEL (reference sequence). The CDR3 sequence is 14 residues long.

Only a few counts were recorded for this clone. The chain links TRBV7-8 to TRBJ1-2; D call uncertain. The CDR3 runs to 16 residues. CDR1 is SGHVS, CDR2 FQNEAQ, per germline. The ends were cut back, 5 bases at V and 2 bases at J, with 18 bases in the middle. CDR3 protein: CASSEYASWMNYGYTF. CDR3 sequence (DNA): TGTGCCAGCAGCGAGTACGCAAGCTGGATGAACTATGGCTACACCTTC.

The V gene is TRBV5-4, the J gene TRBJ1-6; D call uncertain. CDR3 length: 8 residues. The germline V gene encodes CDR1 SGHNT and CDR2 YYREEE (reference sequence). Here the CDR3 reads CPNSPLHF. CDR3 bases: TGTCCTAATTCACCCCTCCACTTT.

The J gene is TRBJ1-3, the V gene TRBV3-1 (or the pseudogene TRBV3-2); no clear D gene. The CDR3 has 14 residues. CDR1 LGHDT and CDR2 YNNKEL come from the germline V gene (reference sequence). Trimming left V 2 bases short and J 8 bases short, with 13 bases between. The CDR3 sequence is CASSQRERLDTIYF. CDR3 DNA sequence: TGTGCCAGCAGCCAAAGAGAAAGGTTGGACACCATATATTTT.

The chain is built from TRBV6-2 or TRBV6-3 and TRBJ1-1; 7 nucleotides align to TRBD1. The germline V gene encodes CDR1 MNHEY and CDR2 SVGEGT. There are 17 residues in the CDR3. V was clipped by 0 bases and J by 0 bases; unmatched bases: 7. CDR3 bases: TGTGCCAGCAGTTACTCGAGGACAGGAGGGATGAACACTGAAGCTTTCTTT. Translated: CASSYSRTGGMNTEAFF.

This clone was detected only a few times. The chain links TRBV7-9 to TRBJ2-2; no firm D call. The CDR3 runs to 11 residues. Trimming shortened V by 4 bases and J by 13 bases, and 10 bases separated the two germline ends. CDR1 is SEHNR and CDR2 is FQNEAQ in the germline V gene (reference sequence). CDR3 region: CASSSPPGLFF. The CDR3 DNA is TGTGCCAGCAGCTCCCCGCCGGGGCTGTTTTTT. Variable domain in full (rest from reference TRBV7-9 and TRBJ2-2): DTGVSQNPRHKITKRGQNVTFRCDPISEHNRLYWYRQTLGQGPEFLTYFQNEAQLEKSRLLSDRFSAERPKGSFSTLEIQRTEQGDSAMYLCASSSPPGLFFGEGSRLTVL.

The gene calls are TRBV5-4 and TRBJ2-4, with TRBD1 matching 7 bases. Per germline, CDR1 SGHNT and CDR2 YYREEE (reference sequence). J lost 1 base, V lost 1 base, and 17 bases had no gene match. The CDR3 consists of 20 residues. CDR3 sequence reads: CASSLTGARGALLAKNIQYF. CDR3 DNA sequence: TGTGCCAGCAGCTTGACAGGGGCCAGGGGCGCCCTGCTGGCCAAAAACATTCAGTACTTC.

The chain combines TRBV2 with TRBJ2-7; D could derive from TRBD1 or TRBD2 (5 bases each). Between the trimmed V and J ends, which lost 4 bases and 2 bases, there was a span of 9 bases. CDR3 size: 13 residues. Looked up from germline, CDR1 is SNHLY and CDR2 is FYNNEI. CDR3 in DNA: TGTGCCAGCAGTGCCGGGACCACCTACGAGCAGTACTTC. This codes for CASSAGTTYEQYF.

There are a few counts of this clone. The gene calls are TRBV6-6 and TRBJ2-3, with TRBD2 matching 11 bases. The CDR3 is made up of 18 amino acids. Per the germline V gene, CDR1 is MNHNY and CDR2 is SVGAGI (reference sequence). The J segment lost 0 bases and the V segment lost 6 bases, leaving 11 bases of the junction unmatched. Written as DNA, the CDR3 is TGTGCCAGCAGGCGAACTAGCGGGGGAGCTACTAGCACAGATACGCAGTATTTT. As protein: CASRRTSGGATSTDTQYF.

This rearrangement joins TRBV5-1 to TRBJ1-6; 8 nucleotides line up with TRBD1. CDR3 length: 14 amino acids. V lost 10 bases and J lost 4; bases outside the gene matches: 7. Germline assignment: CDR1 SGHRS and CDR2 YFSETQ. The DNA for the CDR3 is TGCGCCTGTACGACAGGGGAGTATAATTCACCCCTCCACTTT. Translated: CACTTGEYNSPLHF.

The J gene is TRBJ2-3, the V gene TRBV7-8; D might be TRBD1 (5 bases). There are 15 residues in the CDR3. Germline V CDR1 and CDR2: SGHVS, FQNEAQ. The V and J ends lost 7 bases and 0 bases respectively, with 14 bases between them. The CDR3 region is CASTDTIISTDTQYF. The DNA of the CDR3 is TGTGCCAGCACGGACACGATAATTAGCACAGATACGCAGTATTTT.

The chain recombines TRBV6-1 with TRBJ2-3; unclear D gene. Trimming cost V 1 base and J 1 base, with 3 bases left between them. CDR1 MNHNS and CDR2 SASEGT come from the germline V gene. This CDR3 has 13 amino acids. The CDR3 DNA is TGTGCCAGCAGTGAAGGCCGCACAGATACGCAGTATTTT. Translation: CASSEGRTDTQYF.